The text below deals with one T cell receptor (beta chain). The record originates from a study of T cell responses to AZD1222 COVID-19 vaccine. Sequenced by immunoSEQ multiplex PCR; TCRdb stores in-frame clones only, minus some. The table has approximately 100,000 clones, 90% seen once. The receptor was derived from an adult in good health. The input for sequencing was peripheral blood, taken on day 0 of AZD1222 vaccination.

The CDR3 sequence: CASRVRATGDGYTF. The CDR3, as DNA: TGTGCCAGCAGGGTCCGGGCCACAGGGGATGGCTACACCTTC. The chain links TRBV28 to TRBJ1-2, with 7 bases aligning to TRBD1. The CDR3 is made up of 14 amino acids. Germline V gives CDR1 MDHEN, CDR2 SYDVKM. Trimming took 6 bases from V and 6 from J; bases not matched to a gene: 10.